This T cell receptor beta chain was obtained from a study of blood T cell repertoires in COVID-19. Study-wide background: Material from acute and convalescent COVID-19 was sourced from the United States, Italy and Spain. T cells, B-cell-depleted T cells, or PBMCs provided the cDNA or gDNA that served as material.

Authors' processing steps: Researchers report that nucleated cell counts were estimated from reference gene primer amplification. TCRdb keeps only in-frame clones here, not all; method: immunoSEQ multiplex PCR. V and J calls and clone size are given by that table; D and trimming were obtained from the DNA. The sample consists of some 260,000 clones, around 85% of them appearing once. Germline-derived CDR1 and CDR2 are MGHRA and YSYEKL. V gave up 1 base and J gave up 5 bases; unmatched junction bases: 11. The length of the CDR3 is 17 residues. The sequence was obtained from an elderly man with acute or convalescent COVID-19. Sequencing input: peripheral blood. This chain joins TRBV4-1 and TRBJ2-5; 9 bases line up with TRBD2. The DNA for the CDR3 is TGCGCCAGCAGCCAAGCCGCGGGAGGGCCATTTTACGAGACCCAGTACTTC. The encoded protein is CASSQAAGGPFYETQYF.